One sample yielded the 9 T cell receptor beta chains listed below, sequenced in a study of beta chain features in type 1 diabetes. Reverse transcribing all isolated RNA meant expressed TCRB transcripts were sequenced. Profiling relied on immunoSEQ multiplex PCR, and the TCRdb table lists in-frame clones only, not all of them. The sample carries 35,000 or so clones, roughly 64% recorded once. The source material was Tregs from blood. Every receptor here comes from a woman in her twenties or thirties in good health.

This clone was counted between two and nine times. The chain carries TRBV5-4 and TRBJ2-5, with 8 positions matching TRBD1. The length of the CDR3 is 16 residues. Germline V gene lookup returns CDR1 SGHNT and CDR2 YYREEE (reference sequence). Trimming cost V 4 bases and J 1 base; bases outside gene matches: 9. The CDR3 here is CASSPVGGQVQETQYF. The CDR3 DNA reads as TGTGCCAGCAGCCCAGTCGGGGGACAGGTCCAAGAGACCCAGTACTTC.

The chain is built from TRBV28 and TRBJ2-1, with a tentative D call TRBD2 (6 bases). This CDR3 is 15 amino acids long. The germline gives CDR1 MDHEN, CDR2 SYDVKM. Between the trimmed V and J ends, which lost 3 bases and 9 bases, there was a span of 18 bases. The CDR3 DNA follows: TGTGCCAGCAGTTTCAGTGGCGGGAAAGGGGTTGAGCAGTTCTTC. Translating it yields CASSFSGGKGVEQFF.

This chain uses TRBV2 with TRBJ2-7; D is perhaps TRBD2 (6 bases). The length of the CDR3 is 15 residues. The V gene's germline CDR1 is SNHLY and CDR2 FYNNEI. The germline V and J ends were trimmed by 8 bases and 0 bases, with 17 bases remaining between them. The CDR3 DNA reads TGTGCCAGCTCCATAGGCGGCGGGATCTCCTACGAGCAGTACTTC. Protein product: CASSIGGGISYEQYF.

This rearrangement joins TRBV29-1 to TRBJ1-5, with D possibly TRBD1 on 5 matching bases. With 7 bases removed from V and 5 bases from J, the gap between germline ends came to 18 bases. Germline CDR1 is SQVTM and CDR2 is ANQGSEA. This CDR3 contains 14 residues. CDR3 DNA sequence: TGCAGCGCCGGATCGGGGGACGTAGATCAGCCCCAGCATTTT. It is translated as CSAGSGDVDQPQHF.

This rearrangement joins TRBV30 to TRBJ1-3; 8 bases match TRBD1. Germline V lookup: CDR1 GTSNPN, CDR2 SVGIG (reference sequence). The trim removed 4 bases at V and 3 bases at J, leaving 5 bases unmatched. The CDR3 runs 14 residues. DNA for the CDR3: TGTGCCTGGAAAAGGACAGGGCTTGGAAACACCATATATTTT. Protein product: CAWKRTGLGNTIYF.

The chain has TRBV29-1 and TRBJ2-5; weak D call: TRBD2 (6 bases). Germline V gene lookup returns CDR1 SQVTM and CDR2 ANQGSEA. CDR3 size: 12 residues. Trimming pared 1 base from V and 7 bases from J, leaving 10 bases between. The CDR3 DNA reads TGCAGCGTTGAAGCCGGAGGGGTGACCCAGTACTTC. Translating it yields CSVEAGGVTQYF.

The V call is TRBV28, the J call TRBJ2-5; TRBD1 matches at 8 bases. V trimming: 1 base; J trimming: 4 bases; junction bases outside the gene matches: 8. This CDR3 has 16 amino acids. The germline V gene has CDR1 MDHEN and CDR2 SYDVKM. CDR3 DNA: TGTGCCAGCAGTTTATTACAGGGGGGAGGCCGAGAGACCCAGTACTTC. Its translation: CASSLLQGGGRETQYF.

The gene calls are TRBV6-6 and TRBJ2-2; no reliable D call. V lost 7 bases and J 2 bases, leaving 11 bases between the germline ends. The CDR3 runs 14 residues. Germline V lookup: CDR1 MNHNY, CDR2 SVGAGI (reference sequence). CDR3 region: CASTGGSNTGELFF. For the CDR3, the DNA is TGTGCCAGCACTGGCGGTAGCAACACCGGGGAGCTGTTTTTT.

The genes are TRBV10-2 and TRBJ2-3; 7 nucleotides agree with TRBD2. CDR3 size: 12 residues. Germline V gene lookup returns CDR1 WSHSY and CDR2 SAAADI. Unmatched junction bases numbered 3, after V lost 4 bases and J lost 8 bases. CDR3 sequence reads: CASSVGGGTQYF. As DNA, the CDR3 is TGCGCCAGCAGTGTGGGGGGGGGTACGCAGTATTTT.